These 30 T cell receptor beta chains originate from one sample sequenced in a study of monozygotic twins with inflammatory bowel disease (dated by TCRdb to between 2018 and 2021). Library method: 5' RACE. Reads for this sample came from an Illumina HiSeq 2500. Following TCRdb reprocessing, every CDR3 protein sequence forms one entry, and DNA is not provided. The sample table on file contains around 220,000 distinct CDR3 sequences. The ten largest make up approximately 7.7% of the sample. Sequenced material: blood. Every receptor here comes from a human donor with ulcerative colitis or Crohn's disease, or a healthy co-twin of an affected twin (not recorded which).

The V call is TRBV7-9, the J call TRBJ2-4; TCRdb selects TRBD2, and the lack of DNA leaves this call unchecked. This CDR3 is built from 14 residues. The germline V gene encodes CDR1 SEHNR and CDR2 FQNEAQ (reference sequence). This CDR3 is CASSATSGGNIQYF.

This chain joins TRBV2 and TRBJ1-2. CDR1 and CDR2 from the germline V gene are SNHLY and FYNNEI. This CDR3 spans 14 amino acids. CDR3: CASSGGLTVYGYTF.

V gene TRBV6-4 combines with J gene TRBJ2-2; TCRdb calls TRBD1, which cannot be checked without DNA. Germline CDR1 and CDR2: MRHNA and SNTAGT. CDR3 length: 12 residues. The CDR3 loop reads CASSDGGSGLFF.

This chain joins TRBV5-1 and TRBJ2-7. CDR1 and CDR2 from the germline V gene are SGHRS and YFSETQ. The CDR3 is made up of 14 amino acids. This chain's CDR3 is CASSFTYGTYEQYF. The whole variable domain, filled in from reference TRBV5-1 and TRBJ2-7, reads KAGVTQTPRYLIKTRGQQVTLSCSPISGHRSVSWYQQTPGQGLQFLFEYFSETQRNKGNFPGRFSGRQFSNSRSEMNVSTLELGDSALYLCASSFTYGTYEQYFGPGTRLTVT.

The chain carries TRBV27 and TRBJ2-7; there is no DNA to check the TCRdb D call of TRBD2. Germline V CDR1 and CDR2: MNHEY, SMNVEV (reference sequence). The CDR3 has 16 amino acids. The CDR3 sequence: CASSSTTVGWTYEQYF.

The chain joins TRBV12-3 or TRBV12-4 to TRBJ2-3. This CDR3 has 14 residues. This chain's CDR3 is CASSSSGSTDTQYF.

The chain couples TRBV5-1 to TRBJ2-5; TCRdb proposes TRBD1, but this gene call is untestable without DNA. The CDR3 loop spans 13 amino acids. The germline gives CDR1 SGHRS, CDR2 YFSETQ. The CDR3 sequence: CASSSRGGETQYF.

The chain employs TRBV5-1 and TRBJ2-5. Germline assignment: CDR1 SGHRS and CDR2 YFSETQ. This CDR3 comprises 14 residues. CDR3 loop: CASSVGQPQETQYF.

The rearrangement uses TRBV7-2 and TRBJ2-5; TCRdb calls TRBD1, which cannot be checked without DNA. The length of the CDR3 is 14 residues. Germline assignment: CDR1 SGHTA and CDR2 FQGNSA. CDR3 loop: CASSRGAGPGKNYF.

The rearrangement joins TRBV20-1 to TRBJ1-6; TCRdb picks TRBD1, but there is no DNA to check that call. The CDR3 has 15 residues. The germline gives CDR1 DFQATT, CDR2 SNEGSKA (reference sequence). The CDR3: CSAAVQGAHNSPLHF.

The J gene is TRBJ1-5, the V gene TRBV11-2; TCRdb outputs TRBD1, but without DNA this stays unchecked. Looked up from germline, CDR1 is SGHAT and CDR2 is FQNNGV. The CDR3 loop spans 21 amino acids. The CDR3 is CASSRSLGTVFTGSEDQPQHF.

The chain uses TRBV7-9 and TRBJ2-7. The CDR3 spans 12 residues. Germline CDR1 is SEHNR and CDR2 is FQNEAQ (reference sequence). The CDR3 protein is CASSFYAYEQYF. The variable domain in full, with the rest retrieved from reference TRBV7-9 and TRBJ2-7, is DTGVSQNPRHKITKRGQNVTFRCDPISEHNRLYWYRQTLGQGPEFLTYFQNEAQLEKSRLLSDRFSAERPKGSFSTLEIQRTEQGDSAMYLCASSFYAYEQYFGPGTRLTVT.

The V and J genes are TRBV2 and TRBJ1-1; TCRdb picks TRBD1, but there is no DNA to check that call. The CDR3 is made up of 14 amino acids. The germline V gene encodes CDR1 SNHLY and CDR2 FYNNEI. Here the CDR3 reads CASSERTGGPEAFF.

The rearrangement uses TRBV9 and TRBJ2-6; the TCRdb D gene call, TRBD2, has no DNA to confirm it. Germline V lookup: CDR1 SGDLS, CDR2 YYNGEE. The CDR3 contains 18 residues. The chain's CDR3 is CASSVGPGLPKGANVLTF.

The chain employs TRBV20-1 and TRBJ1-1. The V gene's germline CDR1 is DFQATT and CDR2 SNEGSKA (reference sequence). This CDR3 contains 11 residues. The CDR3 here is CSAERGTEAFF.

This chain links TRBV18 with TRBJ2-2; TCRdb outputs TRBD2, but without DNA this stays unchecked. The CDR3 consists of 16 residues. From germline, CDR1 is KGHSH and CDR2 LQKENI. The CDR3 reads CASSPTSGGNTGELFF.

This rearrangement joins TRBV6-1 to TRBJ1-6; TCRdb designates TRBD1, a call that cannot be tested without DNA. CDR1 and CDR2 from the germline V gene are MNHNS and SASEGT. This CDR3 contains 15 residues. This CDR3 reads CASKLSTGWDSPLHF.

The chain joins TRBV7-9 to TRBJ1-2. The CDR3 contains 14 residues. Germline V gene sequence: CDR1 SEHNR, CDR2 FQNEAQ (reference sequence). CDR3 sequence reads: CASRRDLEGYGYTF.

V usage is TRBV5-1 and J usage is TRBJ2-2; the D call from TCRdb, TRBD1, cannot be confirmed without DNA. The CDR3 contains 14 residues. CDR1 and CDR2 from the germline V gene are SGHRS and YFSETQ. The CDR3 here is CASNTGDATGELFF.

The V gene is TRBV20-1, the J gene TRBJ1-4; TCRdb designates TRBD1, a call that cannot be tested without DNA. The CDR3 runs to 14 residues. Germline-derived CDR1 and CDR2 are DFQATT and SNEGSKA (reference sequence). The CDR3 sequence: CSARSWTGGEKLFF.

The chain carries TRBV6-5 and TRBJ2-1; TCRdb outputs TRBD2, but without DNA this stays unchecked. From germline, CDR1 is MNHEY and CDR2 SVGAGI. This CDR3 region has 18 residues. Here the CDR3 reads CASSSGLAGTPIYNEQFF.

The rearrangement joins TRBV12-3 or TRBV12-4 to TRBJ2-2; TCRdb's assignment of TRBD1 cannot be checked, as there is no DNA. The CDR3 covers 15 residues. This CDR3 reads CASGRADRNTGELFF.

This chain uses TRBV20-1 with TRBJ2-2; as DNA is missing, the TRBD1 call by TCRdb cannot be tested. The germline V gene has CDR1 DFQATT and CDR2 SNEGSKA (reference sequence). The CDR3 consists of 13 residues. The CDR3 protein is CSARDLGAGELFF.

The chain has TRBV6-1 and TRBJ2-7; TCRdb proposes TRBD1, but this gene call is untestable without DNA. This CDR3 contains 14 residues. Looked up from germline, CDR1 is MNHNS and CDR2 is SASEGT. The CDR3 here is CASSTPLLSPEQYF.

This chain uses TRBV6-1 with TRBJ2-5; no DNA is available, so the TRBD1 call from TCRdb remains unchecked. Germline assignment: CDR1 MNHNS and CDR2 SASEGT. The CDR3 is 15 residues long. This CDR3 is CASSRGTGVAETQYF.

V usage is TRBV7-2 and J usage is TRBJ2-1; TCRdb lists TRBD1, though no DNA is available to test this call. CDR3 length equals 13 residues. In germline, CDR1 is SGHTA, CDR2 FQGNSA. CDR3 loop: CASSLIQGNEQFF.

The chain joins TRBV30 to TRBJ2-3; with no DNA, the TCRdb D assignment of TRBD1 cannot be verified. The CDR3 is 15 amino acids. Looked up from germline, CDR1 is GTSNPN and CDR2 is SVGIG (reference sequence). The CDR3: CAWSVGHASTDTQYF.

This chain connects TRBV5-1 to TRBJ2-2; the D call of TRBD1 rests on TCRdb alone, since no DNA is present to check it. The CDR3 extends over 13 amino acids. The germline V gene has CDR1 SGHRS and CDR2 YFSETQ. CDR3 sequence reads: CASSLSLPGELFF.

The chain carries TRBV4-2 and TRBJ2-1. Per the germline V gene, CDR1 is LGHNA and CDR2 is YNFKEQ. The CDR3 totals 13 residues. The CDR3 reads CASSQEFYNEQFF.

The chain couples TRBV28 to TRBJ2-1; lacking DNA, the TRBD1 call made by TCRdb goes unchecked. Germline values: CDR1 MDHEN, CDR2 SYDVKM. The CDR3 consists of 15 residues. CDR3 sequence reads: CASCPGGAVDNEQFF.